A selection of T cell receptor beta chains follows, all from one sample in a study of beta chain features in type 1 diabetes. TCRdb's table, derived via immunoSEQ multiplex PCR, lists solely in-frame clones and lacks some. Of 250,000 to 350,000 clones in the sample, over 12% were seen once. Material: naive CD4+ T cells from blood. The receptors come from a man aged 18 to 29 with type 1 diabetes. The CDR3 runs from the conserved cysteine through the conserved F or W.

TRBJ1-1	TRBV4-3	CASSQWKGGTEAFF
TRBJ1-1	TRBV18	CASSLGENTEAFF
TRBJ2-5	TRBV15	CATSREGTGMGETQYF
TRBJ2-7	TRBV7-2	CASSIDRATYEQYF
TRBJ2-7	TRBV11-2	CASSPTVGGYEQYF
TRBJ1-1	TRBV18	CASSPDMNTEAFF
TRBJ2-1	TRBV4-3	CASSRVSFGEQFF
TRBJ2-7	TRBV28	CASQGGGLELAYEQYF
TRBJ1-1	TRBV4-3	CASSHTGGERVNTEAFF
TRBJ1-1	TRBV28	CASSLNMNTEAFF
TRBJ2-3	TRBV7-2	CASSQNWGGRGLSTDTQYF
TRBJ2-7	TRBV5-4	CASGDSLVYEQYF
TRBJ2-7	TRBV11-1	CASSYRTSRRAEQYF
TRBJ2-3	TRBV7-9	CASSLAGGDTQYF
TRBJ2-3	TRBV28	CASSPPGSTDTQYF
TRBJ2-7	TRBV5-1	CASSFGTGAYEQYF
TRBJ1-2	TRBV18	CASSPGGTALSDGYTF